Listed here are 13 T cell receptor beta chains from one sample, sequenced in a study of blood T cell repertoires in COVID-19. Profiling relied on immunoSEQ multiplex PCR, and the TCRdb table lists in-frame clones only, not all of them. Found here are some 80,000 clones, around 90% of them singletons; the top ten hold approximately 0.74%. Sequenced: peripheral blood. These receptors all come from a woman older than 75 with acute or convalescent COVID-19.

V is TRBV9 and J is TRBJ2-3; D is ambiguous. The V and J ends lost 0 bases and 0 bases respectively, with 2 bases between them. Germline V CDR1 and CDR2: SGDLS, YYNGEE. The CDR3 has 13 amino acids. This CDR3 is CASSVASTDTQYF. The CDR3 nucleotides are TGTGCCAGCAGCGTAGCTAGCACAGATACGCAGTATTTT.

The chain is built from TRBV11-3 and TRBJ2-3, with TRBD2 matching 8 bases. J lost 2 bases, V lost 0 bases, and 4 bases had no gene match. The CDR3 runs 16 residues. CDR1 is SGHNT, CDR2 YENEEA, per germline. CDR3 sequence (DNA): TGTGCCAGCAGCTTAGATCGCGGGGGGTTCACAGATACGCAGTATTTT. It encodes CASSLDRGGFTDTQYF.

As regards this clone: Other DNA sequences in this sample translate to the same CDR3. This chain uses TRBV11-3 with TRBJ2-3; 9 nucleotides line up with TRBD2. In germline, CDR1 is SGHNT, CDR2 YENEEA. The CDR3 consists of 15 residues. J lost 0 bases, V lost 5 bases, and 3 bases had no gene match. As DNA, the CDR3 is TGTGCCAGCAGCCTCGGACTAGCGAGCACAGATACGCAGTATTTT. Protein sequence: CASSLGLASTDTQYF.

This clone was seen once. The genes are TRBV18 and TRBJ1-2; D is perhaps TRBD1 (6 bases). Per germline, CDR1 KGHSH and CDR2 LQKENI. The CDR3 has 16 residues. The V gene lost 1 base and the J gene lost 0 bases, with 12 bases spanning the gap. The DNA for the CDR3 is TGTGCCAGCTCACCACTGGCGGGGGGCGCTAACTATGGCTACACCTTC. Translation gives CASSPLAGGANYGYTF.

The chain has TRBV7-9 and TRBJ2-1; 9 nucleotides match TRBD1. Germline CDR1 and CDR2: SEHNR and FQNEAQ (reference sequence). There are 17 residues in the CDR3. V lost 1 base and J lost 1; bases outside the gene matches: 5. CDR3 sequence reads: CASSLGPGQGSYNEQFF. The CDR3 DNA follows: TGTGCCAGCAGCTTAGGACCCGGACAGGGGTCCTACAATGAGCAGTTCTTC. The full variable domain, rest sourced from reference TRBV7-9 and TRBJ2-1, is DTGVSQNPRHKITKRGQNVTFRCDPISEHNRLYWYRQTLGQGPEFLTYFQNEAQLEKSRLLSDRFSAERPKGSFSTLEIQRTEQGDSAMYLCASSLGPGQGSYNEQFFGPGTRLTVL.

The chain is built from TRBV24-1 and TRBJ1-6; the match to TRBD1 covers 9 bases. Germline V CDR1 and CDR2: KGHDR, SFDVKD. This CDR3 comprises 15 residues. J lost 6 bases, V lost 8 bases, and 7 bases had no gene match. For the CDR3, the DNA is TGTGCCACCAAACGACAGGGGGGTTGTAATTCACCCCTCCACTTT. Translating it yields CATKRQGGCNSPLHF.

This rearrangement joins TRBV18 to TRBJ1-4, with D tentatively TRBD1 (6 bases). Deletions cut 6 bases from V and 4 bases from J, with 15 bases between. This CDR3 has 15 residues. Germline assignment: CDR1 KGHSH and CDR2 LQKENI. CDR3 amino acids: CASSEDSRINEKLFF. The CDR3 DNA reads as TGTGCCAGCTCGGAGGACAGCCGGATTAATGAAAAACTGTTTTTT. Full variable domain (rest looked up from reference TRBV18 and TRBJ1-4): NAGVMQNPRHLVRRRGQEARLRCSPMKGHSHVYWYRQLPEEGLKFMVYLQKENIIDESGMPKERFSAEFPKEGPSILRIQQVVRGDSAAYFCASSEDSRINEKLFFGSGTQLSVL.

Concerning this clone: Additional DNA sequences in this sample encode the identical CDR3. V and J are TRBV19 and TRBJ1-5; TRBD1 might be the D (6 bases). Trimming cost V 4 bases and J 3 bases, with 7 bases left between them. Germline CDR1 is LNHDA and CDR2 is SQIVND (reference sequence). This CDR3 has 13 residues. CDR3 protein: CASSRQVNQPQHF. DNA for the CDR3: TGTGCCAGTAGTAGACAGGTCAATCAGCCCCAGCATTTT.

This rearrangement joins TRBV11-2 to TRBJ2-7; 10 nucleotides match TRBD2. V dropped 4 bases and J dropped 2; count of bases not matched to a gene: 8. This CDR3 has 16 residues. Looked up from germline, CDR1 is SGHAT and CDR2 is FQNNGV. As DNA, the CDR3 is TGTGCCAGCAGCTCATGGACTAGCGGTTTAACCTACGAGCAGTACTTC. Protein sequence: CASSSWTSGLTYEQYF.

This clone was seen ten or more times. Here the CDR3 reads CASGRGLNEKLFF. DNA for the CDR3: TGCGCCAGCGGCAGGGGCCTTAATGAAAAACTGTTTTTT. V is TRBV10-2 and J is TRBJ1-4; D may be TRBD1 (6 bases). Looked up from germline, CDR1 is WSHSY and CDR2 is SAAADI. The CDR3 runs 13 residues. Between the trimmed V and J ends, which lost 8 bases and 4 bases, there was a span of 11 bases.

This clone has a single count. The CDR3 loop reads CAWSGRRWVTNEKLFF. Written as DNA, the CDR3 is TGTGCCTGGAGTGGGAGGAGGTGGGTAACTAATGAAAAACTGTTTTTT. This sequence joins TRBV30 and TRBJ1-4, with D unresolved. The germline V gene encodes CDR1 GTSNPN and CDR2 SVGIG (reference sequence). The CDR3 runs 16 residues. V gave up 1 base and J gave up 1 base, with 13 bases separating them.

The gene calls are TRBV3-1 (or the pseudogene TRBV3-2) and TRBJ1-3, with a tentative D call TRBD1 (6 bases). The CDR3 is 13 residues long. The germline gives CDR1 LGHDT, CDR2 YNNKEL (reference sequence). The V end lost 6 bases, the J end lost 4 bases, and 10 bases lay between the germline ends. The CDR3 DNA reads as TGTGCCAGCAGTACGACAGGAGGAAACACCATATATTTT. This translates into CASSTTGGNTIYF.

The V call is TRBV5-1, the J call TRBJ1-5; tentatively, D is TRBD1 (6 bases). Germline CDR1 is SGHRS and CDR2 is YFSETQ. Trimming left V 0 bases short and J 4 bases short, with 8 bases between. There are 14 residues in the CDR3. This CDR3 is CASSLGDTNQPQHF. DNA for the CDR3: TGCGCCAGCAGCTTGGGGGACACAAATCAGCCCCAGCATTTT.